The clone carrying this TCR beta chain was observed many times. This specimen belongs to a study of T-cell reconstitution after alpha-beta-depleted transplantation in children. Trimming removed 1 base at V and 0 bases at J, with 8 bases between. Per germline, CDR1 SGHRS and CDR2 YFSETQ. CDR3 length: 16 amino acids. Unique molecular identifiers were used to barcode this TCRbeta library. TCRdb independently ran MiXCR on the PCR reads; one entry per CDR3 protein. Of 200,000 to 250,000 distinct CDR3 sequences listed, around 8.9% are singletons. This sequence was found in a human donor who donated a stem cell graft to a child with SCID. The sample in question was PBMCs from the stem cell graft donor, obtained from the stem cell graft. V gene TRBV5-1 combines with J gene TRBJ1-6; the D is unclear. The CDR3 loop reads CASSLTSDSYNSPLHF. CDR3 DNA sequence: TGCGCCAGCAGCTTGACCTCGGACTCCTATAATTCACCCCTCCACTTT.